The 3 T cell receptor beta chains presented below share a single source sample, sequenced in a study of metastatic and nonmetastatic thyroid tumors. No patient had received any treatment before thyroid surgery. TCRdb reassembled clones from the PCR reads with MiXCR. The data contain about 18,000 clones, under 30% of them singletons. Material for sequencing was tumor tissue. Every receptor here comes from a female donor with papillary thyroid cancer or a benign thyroid nodule (not recorded which). Some clones in this sample may be carry-over from other donors' samples.

This clone was observed once. The chain combines TRBV20-1 with TRBJ2-7; TRBD2 matches at 9 bases. Trimming took 4 bases from V and 6 from J; bases not matched to a gene: 7. Germline V gene lookup returns CDR1 DFQATT and CDR2 SNEGSKA (reference sequence). This CDR3 has 13 residues. The CDR3 nucleotides are TGCAGTGCTATGACGACAGCGGGAGGCGAGCAGTACTTC. Residues: CSAMTTAGGEQYF.

As for this clone: This is likely a read error, given that the CDR3 carries no conserved phenylalanine or tryptophan at its end. The DNA is omitted, as the CDR3 cannot be located on it reliably, and the CDR3 follows TCRdb's listing. The chain is built from TRBV27 and TRBJ1-3. The CDR3 is 14 amino acids long, termini counted. Germline assignment: CDR1 MNHEY and CDR2 SMNVEV (reference sequence). The CDR3 here is CASSHDLRGNTTYY.

In this sample, this clone is medium-sized. The gene calls are TRBV10-1 and TRBJ2-1, with a weak D call TRBD2 (5 bases). V was pared by 5 bases and J by 6 bases, with 14 bases between. This CDR3 has 14 residues. CDR1 WNHNN and CDR2 SYGVQD come from the germline V gene (reference sequence). CDR3 sequence reads: CASSSSARPNEQFF. CDR3 nucleotides: TGCGCCAGCAGTAGTAGCGCCCGTCCCAATGAGCAGTTCTTC.